The clone carrying this T cell receptor (beta chain) has more than one count but fewer than ten. This specimen belongs to a study of response to subunit inactivated influenza vaccine. This CDR3 has 11 residues. The ends lost 6 bases at V and 9 bases at J; junction bases unmatched: 4. TCRdb re-called the RT-PCR reads through MiXCR, storing one row per CDR3 protein. The sample lists about 540,000 distinct CDR3 sequences; 12% to 15% were seen once. The receptor was derived from a man in his fifties who received an inactivated influenza vaccine. The V call is TRBV12-3 or TRBV12-4, the J call TRBJ2-7; 8 nucleotides align to TRBD1. The sequencing here drew on PBMCs from blood, taken 12 days after vaccination. CDR3: CASSRGPGQYF. In nucleotides, the CDR3 is TGTGCCAGCAGCAGGGGGCCGGGGCAGTACTTC.